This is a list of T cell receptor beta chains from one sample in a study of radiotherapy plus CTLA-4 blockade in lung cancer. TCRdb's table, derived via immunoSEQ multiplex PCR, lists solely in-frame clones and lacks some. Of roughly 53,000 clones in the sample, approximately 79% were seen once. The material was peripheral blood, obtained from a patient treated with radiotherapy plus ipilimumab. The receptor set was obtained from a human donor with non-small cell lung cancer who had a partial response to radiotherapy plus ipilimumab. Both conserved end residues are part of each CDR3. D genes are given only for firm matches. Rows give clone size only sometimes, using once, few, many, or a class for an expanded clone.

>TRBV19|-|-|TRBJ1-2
TGTGCCAGTAGGGCATTCAGGAACTATGGCTACACCTTC
CASRAFRNYGYTF
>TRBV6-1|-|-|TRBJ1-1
TGTGCCAGCAGTGATCGGGGAGGATACACTGAAGCTTTCTTT
CASSDRGGYTEAFF
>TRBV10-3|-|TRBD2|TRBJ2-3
TGTGCCATCAGCGAGACTAGCCTTACCCGAGATACGCAGTATTTT
CAISETSLTRDTQYF
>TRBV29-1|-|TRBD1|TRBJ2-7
TGCAGCGTTTCGTTTGGACAGGGCTACGAGCAGTACTTC
CSVSFGQGYEQYF
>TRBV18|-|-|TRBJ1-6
TGTGCCAGCTCACCAGCAGGGCAGTCCTATAATTCACCCCTCCACTTT
CASSPAGQSYNSPLHF
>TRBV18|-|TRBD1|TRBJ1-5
TGTGCCAGCTCCCCTCCAGGACAGGGAAGTCAGCCCCAGCATTTT
CASSPPGQGSQPQHF
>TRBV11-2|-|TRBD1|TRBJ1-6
TGTGCCAGCAGCCAACCGGGACAGAGTCATAATTCACCCCTCCACTTT
CASSQPGQSHNSPLHF
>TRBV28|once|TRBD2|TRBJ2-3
TGTGCCAGCATCTCGGGGGGATTCGGTGGCACAGATACGCAGTATTTT
CASISGGFGGTDTQYF
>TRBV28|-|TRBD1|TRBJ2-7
TGTGCCAGCAGTACGGGACAGTACTACGAGCAGTACTTC
CASSTGQYYEQYF
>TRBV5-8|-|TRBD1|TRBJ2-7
TGTGCCAGCAGCCGCTCCCGGGACAGGGGGATCCACGAGCAGTACTTC
CASSRSRDRGIHEQYF
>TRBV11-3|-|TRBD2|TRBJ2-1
TGTGCCAGCAGCCTCAGGGCTAGCGGGGAGGGAAATGAGCAGTTCTTC
CASSLRASGEGNEQFF
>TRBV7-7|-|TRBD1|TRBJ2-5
TGTGCCAGCAGCTCAGACAGGGTAGGGGAGACCCAGTACTTC
CASSSDRVGETQYF
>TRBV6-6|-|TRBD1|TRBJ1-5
TGTGCCAGCAGACCTCCGGGACAGGGGACGAATCAGCCCCAGCATTTT
CASRPPGQGTNQPQHF
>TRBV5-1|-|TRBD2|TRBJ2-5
TGCGCCAGCAGCTTGGCCCTAGCGGGGGTTAGGGGAGAGACCCAGTACTTC
CASSLALAGVRGETQYF
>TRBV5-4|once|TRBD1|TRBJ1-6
TGTGCCAGCAGCTTCGGGACAGAGTCCTATAATTCACCCCTCCACTTT
CASSFGTESYNSPLHF
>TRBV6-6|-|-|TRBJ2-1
TGTGCCAGCAGCAAAAACCCACAATCTTACAATGAGCAGTTCTTC
CASSKNPQSYNEQFF
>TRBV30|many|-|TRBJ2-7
TGTGCCTGGAGTCCAGCGCCAGTATCCTACGAGCAGTACTTC
CAWSPAPVSYEQYF
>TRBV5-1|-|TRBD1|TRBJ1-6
TGCGCCAGCAGCGGGACAGGGAGCTCCTATAATTCACCCCTCCACTTT
CASSGTGSSYNSPLHF
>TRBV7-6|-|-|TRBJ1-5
TGTGCCAGCAGCCTAGGCGGGGGGAATAGCAATCAGCCCCAGCATTTT
CASSLGGGNSNQPQHF
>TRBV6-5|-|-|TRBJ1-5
TGTGCCAGCAGTTTGCAGAGCAATCAGCCCCAGCATTTT
CASSLQSNQPQHF
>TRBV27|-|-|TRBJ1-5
TGTGCCAGCAGTCATCGGACAGTGGTAGGCAATCAGCCCCAGCATTTT
CASSHRTVVGNQPQHF
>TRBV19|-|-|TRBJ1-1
TGTGCCAGTAGTGGGGACACTCACACTGAAGCTTTCTTT
CASSGDTHTEAFF
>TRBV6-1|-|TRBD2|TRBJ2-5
TGTGCCAGCCGTGGGGGGGGGACCCAGTACTTC
CASRGGGTQYF
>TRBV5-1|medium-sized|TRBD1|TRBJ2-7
TGCGCCAGCTCTGGTAGGACAGGGCCCTACGAGCAGTACTTC
CASSGRTGPYEQYF
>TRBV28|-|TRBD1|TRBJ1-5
TGTGCCAGCAGGAAGGGGACAGGTCCGAATCAGCCCCAGCATTTT
CASRKGTGPNQPQHF
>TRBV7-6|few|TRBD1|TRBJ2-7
TGTGCCAGCAGCCGGGACAGGGAAAACGAGCAGTACTTC
CASSRDRENEQYF
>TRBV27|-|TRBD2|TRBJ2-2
TGTGCCAGCAGTGGACTAGCGGGGGGCCCGGGGACCGGGGAGCTGTTTTTT
CASSGLAGGPGTGELFF
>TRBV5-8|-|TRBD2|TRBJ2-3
TGTGCCAGCAGCTCGGGTTCTAGCGGGGGGGCTTCAGATACGCAGTATTTT
CASSSGSSGGASDTQYF
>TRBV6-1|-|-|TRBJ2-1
TGTGCCAGCAGTGACCCCCCCGGGGGTAACAATGAGCAGTTCTTC
CASSDPPGGNNEQFF
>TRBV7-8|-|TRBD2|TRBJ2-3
TGTGCCAGCAGCTTAGTGGCTAGCGGGGGGACAGATACGCAGTATTTT
CASSLVASGGTDTQYF
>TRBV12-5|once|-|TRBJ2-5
TGTGCTAGTGGTTTGAGAGAGGGGGAACTTGTTGAGACCCAGTACTTC
CASGLREGELVETQYF
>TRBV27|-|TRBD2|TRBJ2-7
TGTGCCAGCAGTTCACTAGCGGGGGGGCTGGGCGAGCAGTACTTC
CASSSLAGGLGEQYF
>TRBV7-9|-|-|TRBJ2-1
TGTGCCAGCAGCGCGACAGACCATCGTTCCTTCTTC
CASSATDHRSFF
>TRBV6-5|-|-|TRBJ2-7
TGTGCCAGCAGTTACTCAGGACAGCCTTACGAGCAGTACTTC
CASSYSGQPYEQYF
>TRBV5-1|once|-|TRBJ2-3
TGCGCCAGCAGCCCCGTTGCGACAGGCACAGATACGCAGTATTTT
CASSPVATGTDTQYF
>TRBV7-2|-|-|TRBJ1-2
TGTGCCAGCAGCTTGAGCAGGGCGGACTATGGCTACACCTTC
CASSLSRADYGYTF
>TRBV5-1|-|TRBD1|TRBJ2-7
TGCGCCAGTGGGGGACAGGGGGCCTACGAGCAGTACTTC
CASGGQGAYEQYF
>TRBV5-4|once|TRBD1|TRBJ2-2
TGTGCCAGCAGCTGGGACAGGGCGAACACCGGGGAGCTGTTTTTT
CASSWDRANTGELFF
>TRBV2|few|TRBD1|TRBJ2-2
TGTGCCAGCAGCCTGACAGGGGAGTACGGGGAGCTGTTTTTT
CASSLTGEYGELFF
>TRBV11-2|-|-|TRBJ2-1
TGTGCCAGCAGCCTCGATGGAGACTACAATGAGCAGTTCTTC
CASSLDGDYNEQFF
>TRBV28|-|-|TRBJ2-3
TGTGCCAGCAGTGCCTTGACAGGTTCGGCAGATACGCAGTATTTT
CASSALTGSADTQYF
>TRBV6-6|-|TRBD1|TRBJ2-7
TGTGCCAGCAGTTACTCGGACAGGAACTCCTACGAGCAGTACTTC
CASSYSDRNSYEQYF
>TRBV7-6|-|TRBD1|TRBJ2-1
TGTGCCAGCAGCTTAGGGGCAGGGGGCATGAATGAGCAGTTCTTC
CASSLGAGGMNEQFF
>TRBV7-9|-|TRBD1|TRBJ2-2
TGTGCCAGCAGCTACGGGACAGGGGGGGGCACCGGGGAGCTGTTTTTT
CASSYGTGGGTGELFF
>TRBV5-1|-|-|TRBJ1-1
TGCGCCAGCAGCTTTGGGTCGGGAGAGGGAGCTTTCTTT
CASSFGSGEGAFF
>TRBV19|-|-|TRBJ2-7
TGTGCCAGTAGTATATCAGGGCTCTCCTACGAGCAGTACTTC
CASSISGLSYEQYF
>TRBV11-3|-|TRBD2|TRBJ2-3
TGTGCCAGCAGCTTCCAGACTAGCGGCACAGATACGCAGTATTTT
CASSFQTSGTDTQYF
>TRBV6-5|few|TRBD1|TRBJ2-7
TGTGCCAGCAGTCCGGGACAGGGCTCCTACGAGCAGTACTTC
CASSPGQGSYEQYF
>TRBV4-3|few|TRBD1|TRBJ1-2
TGCGCCAGCAGCCCGGGACAGGCCTGGGGGATTAAAGGCTACACCTTC
CASSPGQAWGIKGYTF
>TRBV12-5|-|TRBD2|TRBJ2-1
TGTGCTAGTGGTGCGGGGGAGCGACTCAATGAGCAGTTCTTC
CASGAGERLNEQFF
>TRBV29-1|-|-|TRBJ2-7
TGCAGCGTGGGGGGGCAGGCCGTCTACGAGCAGTACTTC
CSVGGQAVYEQYF
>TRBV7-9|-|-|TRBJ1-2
TGTGCCAGCAGCTTAGTCCCCCAGGGATTTGGCTACACCTTC
CASSLVPQGFGYTF
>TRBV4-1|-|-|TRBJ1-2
TGCGCCAGCAGCCAAGCTACAGGGCGCGATGGCTACACCTTC
CASSQATGRDGYTF
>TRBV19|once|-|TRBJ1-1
TGTGCCAGTAGTATCGATCGGGGCGGGGGCACTGAAGCTTTCTTT
CASSIDRGGGTEAFF
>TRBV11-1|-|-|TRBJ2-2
TGTGCCAGCAGCAGAAGTGCGGGGTCCCAGGCCGGGGAGCTGTTTTTT
CASSRSAGSQAGELFF
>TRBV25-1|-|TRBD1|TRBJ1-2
TGTGCCACCAGACAGGGTACCTATGGCTACACCTTC
CATRQGTYGYTF
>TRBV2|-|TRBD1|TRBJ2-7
TGTGCCAGCGGCCGGGACAGGGGGCAGGGGGAGCAGTACTTC
CASGRDRGQGEQYF
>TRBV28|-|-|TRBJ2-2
TGTGCCAGCAGTTTGCATACAGACACCGGGGAGCTGTTTTTT
CASSLHTDTGELFF
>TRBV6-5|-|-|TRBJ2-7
TGTGCCAGCACCTCGGACACGGGACACTACGAGCAGTACTTC
CASTSDTGHYEQYF
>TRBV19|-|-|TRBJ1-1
TGTGCCAGTAGACTCGGCACTGAAGCTTTCTTT
CASRLGTEAFF